This T cell receptor (beta chain) was obtained from a study of blood T cell repertoires in COVID-19. Whole-study context: The United States, Italy and Spain provided the acute and convalescent COVID-19 samples. T cells, B-cell-depleted T cells, or PBMCs provided the cDNA or gDNA that served as material.

This clone was observed a handful of times. Original analysis: Reference gene primer amplification in the assay estimated nucleated cell counts. The assay was immunoSEQ multiplex PCR, and TCRdb's table has in-frame clones only and misses some. The V and J calls and clone size are taken from that table; D and trimming were inferred from the DNA. The profile shows 65,000 to 95,000 clones, approximately 90% of them singletons. The J segment lost 2 bases and the V segment lost 5 bases, leaving 7 bases of the junction unmatched. The germline V gene has CDR1 SEHNR and CDR2 FQNEAQ (reference sequence). The CDR3 extends over 16 amino acids.

Input material: peripheral blood. The sequence came from a man in his 70s with active or convalescent COVID-19. The rearrangement joins TRBV7-9 to TRBJ2-2, with TRBD1 matching 8 bases. CDR3 bases: TGTGCCAGCAGCATCCACAGGGGGAGAAACACCGGGGAGCTGTTTTTT. Residues: CASSIHRGRNTGELFF.